This is a list of T cell receptor beta chains from one sample in a study of blood T cells in healthy people across ages. One entry per CDR3 protein, called by TCRdb with MiXCR from the 5' RACE reads. The top ten clones hold 23% of a sample with approximately 1,700,000 distinct CDR3 sequences, around 40% of them seen once. Sequencing was performed on blood. All receptors derive from a human donor in good health. The CDR3 runs from the conserved cysteine through the conserved F or W. D genes are given only for firm matches. Not all rows give a size; the values are once, few, many and, for expanded clones, a class.

J gene,clone size,V gene,D gene,CDR3 protein,CDR3 DNA
TRBJ1-6,few,TRBV29-1,NA,CSVRWAVDNSPLHF,TGCAGCGTTCGGTGGGCAGTGGATAATTCACCCCTCCACTTT
TRBJ1-4,NA,TRBV29-1,TRBD1,CSVAGTGKEGGGKLFF,TGCAGCGTTGCTGGGACAGGAAAGGAAGGAGGTGGAAAACTGTTTTTT
TRBJ2-7,NA,TRBV11-2,NA,CASGPRWVRLSYEQYF,TGTGCCAGCGGCCCTCGATGGGTCAGGCTTTCCTACGAGCAGTACTTC
TRBJ2-3,NA,TRBV13,NA,CASSPRTSGKDTQYF,TGTGCCAGCAGTCCCCGGACCAGCGGAAAAGATACGCAGTATTTT
TRBJ2-7,NA,TRBV29-1,NA,CSVSYPYEQYF,TGCAGCGTTTCTTACCCCTACGAGCAGTACTTC
TRBJ1-1,NA,TRBV15,NA,CATSSVSPNTEAFF,TGTGCCACCAGCAGTGTTTCCCCGAACACTGAAGCTTTCTTT
TRBJ2-5,NA,TRBV20-1,NA,CSARDPPGITRGTQYF,TGCAGTGCTAGAGATCCCCCGGGAATAACGCGGGGGACCCAGTACTTC
TRBJ2-7,NA,TRBV20-1,TRBD2,CSASAFLTSGGVSYEQYF,TGCAGTGCTAGCGCTTTTTTAACTAGCGGGGGAGTCTCCTACGAGCAGTACTTC
TRBJ1-1,many,TRBV20-1,NA,CSARDQRRTNTEAFF,TGCAGTGCTAGAGATCAGCGCAGGACGAACACTGAAGCTTTCTTT
TRBJ1-2,NA,TRBV15,TRBD1,CATSRDKDRVYAGYTF,TGTGCCACCAGCAGAGATAAGGACAGGGTTTATGCTGGCTACACCTTC
TRBJ1-2,NA,TRBV11-2,TRBD1,CASSLRDSGAAPYGYTF,TGTGCCAGCAGCTTACGGGACAGTGGGGCCGCGCCCTATGGCTACACCTTC
TRBJ2-4,NA,TRBV11-2,TRBD2,CASSRGLAEAKNIQYF,TGTGCCAGCAGCAGGGGACTAGCGGAAGCCAAAAACATTCAGTACTTC
TRBJ2-5,few,TRBV29-1,NA,CSVERGRTQYF,TGCAGCGTTGAACGGGGGCGGACCCAGTACTTC
TRBJ2-1,NA,TRBV6-1,TRBD2,CATQLAGRYNEQFF,TGTGCCACGCAACTAGCGGGGCGTTACAATGAGCAGTTCTTC
TRBJ1-2,NA,TRBV12-3/TRBV12-4,NA,CASRETGGRDLPYGYTF,TGTGCCAGCAGGGAGACTGGGGGGAGAGACCTTCCCTATGGCTACACCTTC